One sample yielded the 10 T cell receptor beta chains listed below, sequenced in a study of blood T cells in healthy people across ages. Combining a sample-barcoded 5' primer with a J-beta primer mix, a second PCR ran for roughly 6 to 12 cycles. TCRdb re-called the 5' RACE reads through MiXCR, storing one row per CDR3 protein. The data show approximately 800,000 distinct CDR3 sequences, about 47% seen once. The source material was blood. The receptors were gathered from an elderly man in good health.

CDR3 in amino acids: CASSLRTGLSPGANVLTF. The DNA of the CDR3 is TGTGCCAGCAGCCTCCGGACAGGGCTCTCCCCTGGGGCCAACGTCCTGACTTTC. This chain connects TRBV4-2 to TRBJ2-6, with 8 bases identical to TRBD1. This CDR3 contains 18 residues. With 4 bases clipped from V and 2 bases from J, the junction kept 10 bases outside the gene matches. Germline V gene sequence: CDR1 LGHNA, CDR2 YNFKEQ.

The chain recombines TRBV5-1 with TRBJ2-7; 14 positions match TRBD2. The junction had 4 bases not matched to a gene; V was cut back by 0 bases and J by 5 bases. Germline CDR1 SGHRS, CDR2 YFSETQ. The CDR3 is 16 amino acids. The CDR3 spells CASSLGGLAGAHEQYF. The CDR3 coding sequence is TGCGCCAGCAGCTTGGGGGGACTAGCGGGAGCCCACGAGCAGTACTTC.

This clonotype occurred a few times. The chain recombines TRBV29-1 with TRBJ1-6; a possible D gene is TRBD1 (5 bases). The V gene's germline CDR1 is SQVTM and CDR2 ANQGSEA. V lost 6 bases to trimming and J lost 10 bases, with 16 bases between them. CDR3 length: 13 residues. CDR3 bases: TGCAGCGTGCTACAGGAAGTCAACTCACCCCTCCACTTT. This sequence encodes CSVLQEVNSPLHF. The whole variable domain, filled in from reference TRBV29-1 and TRBJ1-6, reads SAVISQKPSRDICQRGTSLTIQCQVDSQVTMMFWYRQQPGQSLTLIATANQGSEATYESGFVIDKFPISRPNLTFSTLTVSNMSPEDSSIYLCSVLQEVNSPLHFGNGTRLTVT.

The J gene is TRBJ2-3, the V gene TRBV5-1; the match to TRBD2 covers 8 bases. The junction had 14 bases not matched to a gene; V was cut back by 7 bases and J by 13 bases. Germline CDR1 is SGHRS and CDR2 is YFSETQ. This CDR3 has 13 residues. In DNA form, the CDR3 reads TGCGCCAGCGGGGCTAGCGGGTCGAGTAGGGAGTATTTT. Residues: CASGASGSSREYF.

This clonotype was observed a handful of times. The V call is TRBV10-3, the J call TRBJ2-7; D gene unclear. CDR1 is ENHRY and CDR2 is SYGVKD in the germline V gene. There are 12 residues in the CDR3. Trimming left V 6 bases short and J 0 bases short, with 6 bases between. CDR3 nucleotides: TGTGCCATCAGCTATAGCTCCTACGAGCAGTACTTC. Translating it yields CAISYSSYEQYF.

Many counts were recorded for this clonotype. V gene TRBV29-1 combines with J gene TRBJ2-7; D might be TRBD2 (5 bases). The germline V gene has CDR1 SQVTM and CDR2 ANQGSEA. With 1 base removed from V and 6 bases from J, the gap between germline ends came to 25 bases. The CDR3 is 17 amino acids. In DNA, the CDR3 is TGCAGCGTTGAAGGCACCAAAAGCGGCCCCTCCACATCCGAGCAGTACTTC. Protein product: CSVEGTKSGPSTSEQYF.

The V gene is TRBV4-1, the J gene TRBJ2-7; D possibly corresponds to TRBD1 (6 bases). Trimming removed 1 base from V and 1 base from J, with 14 bases in between. The CDR3 covers 16 residues. Germline CDR1 reads MGHRA; CDR2 reads YSYEKL. The CDR3 loop is CASSQVYFDRSYEQYF. CDR3 DNA sequence: TGCGCCAGCAGCCAAGTTTACTTTGACAGGTCCTACGAGCAGTACTTC.

J is TRBJ1-6 and V is TRBV12-3 or TRBV12-4; 7 nucleotides agree with TRBD1. The CDR3 has 15 amino acids. J was trimmed by 9 bases and V by 6 bases; bases with no gene match: 11. DNA for the CDR3: TGTGCCAGCAGCCAACAGGGGAATCGGCGTTCACCCCTCCACTTT. Translating it yields CASSQQGNRRSPLHF.

This chain uses TRBV27 with TRBJ1-6; weak D call: TRBD1 (5 bases). This CDR3 comprises 23 residues. Trimming took off 1 base at V and 0 bases at J, with 28 bases between the two ends. The germline V gene encodes CDR1 MNHEY and CDR2 SMNVEV (reference sequence). In DNA, the CDR3 is TGTGCCAGCAGTTTATTTCTTAACCCGGGACGGCCCCCCTCTAGCTCCTATAATTCACCCCTCCACTTT. It yields the protein CASSLFLNPGRPPSSSYNSPLHF.

V and J are TRBV4-3 and TRBJ1-4, with 10 nucleotides matching TRBD1. CDR3 length: 16 amino acids. Germline values: CDR1 LGHNA, CDR2 YSLEER. V gave up 0 bases and J gave up 8 bases; unmatched junction bases: 6. The CDR3 DNA reads TGCGCCAGCAGCCAAGATTGGGGGACAGGGGAAGAAAAACTGTTTTTT. Translated: CASSQDWGTGEEKLFF.